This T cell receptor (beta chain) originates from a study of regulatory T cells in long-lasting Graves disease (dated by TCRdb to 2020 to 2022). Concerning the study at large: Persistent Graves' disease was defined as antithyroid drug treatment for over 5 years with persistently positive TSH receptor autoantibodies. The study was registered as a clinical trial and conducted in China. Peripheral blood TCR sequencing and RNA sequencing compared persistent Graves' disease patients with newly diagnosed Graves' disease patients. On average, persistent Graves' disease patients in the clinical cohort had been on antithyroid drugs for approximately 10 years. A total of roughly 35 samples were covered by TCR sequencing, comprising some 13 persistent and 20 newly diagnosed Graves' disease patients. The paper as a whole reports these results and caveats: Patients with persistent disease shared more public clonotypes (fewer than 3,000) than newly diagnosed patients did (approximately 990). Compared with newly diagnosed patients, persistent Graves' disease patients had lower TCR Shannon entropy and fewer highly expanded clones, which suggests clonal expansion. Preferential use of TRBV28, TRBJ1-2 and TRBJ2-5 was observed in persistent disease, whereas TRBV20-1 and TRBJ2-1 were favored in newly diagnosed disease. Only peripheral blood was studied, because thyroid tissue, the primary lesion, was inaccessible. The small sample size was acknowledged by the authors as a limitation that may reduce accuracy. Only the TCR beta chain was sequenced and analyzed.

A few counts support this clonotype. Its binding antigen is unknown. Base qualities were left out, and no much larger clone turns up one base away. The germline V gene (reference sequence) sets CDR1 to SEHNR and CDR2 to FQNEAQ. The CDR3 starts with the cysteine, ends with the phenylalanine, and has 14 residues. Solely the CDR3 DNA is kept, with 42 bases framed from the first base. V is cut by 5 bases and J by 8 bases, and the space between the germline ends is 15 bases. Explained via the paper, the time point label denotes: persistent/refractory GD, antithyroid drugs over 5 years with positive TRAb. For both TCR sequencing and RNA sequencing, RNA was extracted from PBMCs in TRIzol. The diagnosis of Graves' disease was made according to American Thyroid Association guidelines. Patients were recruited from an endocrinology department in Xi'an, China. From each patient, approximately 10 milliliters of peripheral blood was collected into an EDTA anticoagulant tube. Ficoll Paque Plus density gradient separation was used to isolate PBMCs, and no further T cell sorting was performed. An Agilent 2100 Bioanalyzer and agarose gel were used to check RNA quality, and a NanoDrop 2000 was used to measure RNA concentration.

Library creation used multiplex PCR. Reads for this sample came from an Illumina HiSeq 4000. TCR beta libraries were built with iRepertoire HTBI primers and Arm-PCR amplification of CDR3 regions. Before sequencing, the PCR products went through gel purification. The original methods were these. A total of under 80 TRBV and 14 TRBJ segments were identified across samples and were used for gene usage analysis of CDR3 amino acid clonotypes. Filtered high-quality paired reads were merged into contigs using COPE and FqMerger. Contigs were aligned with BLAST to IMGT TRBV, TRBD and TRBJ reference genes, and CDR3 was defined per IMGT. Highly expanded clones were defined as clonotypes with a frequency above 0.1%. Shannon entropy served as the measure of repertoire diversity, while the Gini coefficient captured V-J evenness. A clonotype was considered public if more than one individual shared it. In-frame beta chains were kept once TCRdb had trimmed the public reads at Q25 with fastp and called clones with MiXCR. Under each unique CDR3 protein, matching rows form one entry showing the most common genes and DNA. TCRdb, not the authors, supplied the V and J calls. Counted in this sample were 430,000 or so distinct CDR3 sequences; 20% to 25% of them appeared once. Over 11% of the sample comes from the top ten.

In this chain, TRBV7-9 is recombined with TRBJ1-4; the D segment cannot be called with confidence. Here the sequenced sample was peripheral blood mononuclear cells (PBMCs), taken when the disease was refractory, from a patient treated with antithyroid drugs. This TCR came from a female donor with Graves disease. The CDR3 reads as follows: CASSLSTSAEKLFF. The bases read TGTGCCAGCAGCCTTTCGACATCAGCGGAAAAACTGTTTTTT.